This is a list of T cell receptor beta chains from one sample in a study of early T cells in non-severe SARS-CoV-2 infection. TCRdb independently ran MiXCR on the 5' RACE reads; one entry per CDR3 protein. The table includes about 60,000 distinct CDR3 sequences, roughly 12% detected once. The sample was whole blood. Receptors originate from an adult who was a healthcare worker with PCR-confirmed SARS-CoV-2 infection or an uninfected control (not recorded which). CDR3s include the opening cysteine and the closing phenylalanine or tryptophan. Fields, in order: CDR3 protein, CDR3 DNA, V gene, J gene, clone size, D gene. The D gene is left open where the match is weak. A clone size is listed for some rows: how often the clone was seen (once, few, many), or a class if it is expanded.

CDR3aa: CASSSPHSSYEQYF; CDR3nt: TGTGCCAGCAGTTCCCCCCACAGCTCCTACGAGCAGTACTTC; v_gene: TRBV28; j_gene: TRBJ2-7; abundance: many; d_gene: .
CDR3aa: CASSPNTLGEQFF; CDR3nt: TGTGCCAGCAGCCCCAATACTCTAGGAGAGCAGTTCTTC; v_gene: TRBV7-9; j_gene: TRBJ2-1; abundance: few; d_gene: .
CDR3aa: CASSLFGGEQYF; CDR3nt: TGTGCCAGCAGCTTATTCGGGGGCGAGCAGTACTTC; v_gene: TRBV7-2; j_gene: TRBJ2-7; abundance: .; d_gene: .
CDR3aa: CASSSGGQIYEQYF; CDR3nt: TGTGCCAGCAGCTCGGGGGGCCAGATCTACGAGCAGTACTTC; v_gene: TRBV11-2; j_gene: TRBJ2-7; abundance: many; d_gene: .
CDR3aa: CASRAGQGLGEELFF; CDR3nt: TGTGCCAGTCGCGCGGGACAGGGGCTTGGTGAGGAGCTGTTTTTT; v_gene: TRBV12-3/TRBV12-4; j_gene: TRBJ2-2; abundance: .; d_gene: TRBD1
CDR3aa: CASSPGDRRTSTDTQYF; CDR3nt: TGTGCCAGCAGCCCCGGGGACAGGAGGACTAGCACAGATACGCAGTATTTT; v_gene: TRBV7-2; j_gene: TRBJ2-3; abundance: few; d_gene: TRBD1
CDR3aa: CASSSQGLNTEAFF; CDR3nt: TGTGCCAGCAGTTCCCAGGGATTGAACACTGAAGCTTTCTTT; v_gene: TRBV27; j_gene: TRBJ1-1; abundance: .; d_gene: .
CDR3aa: CASSSVQGARNGYTF; CDR3nt: TGTGCCAGCAGCTCCGTACAGGGGGCGCGGAATGGCTACACCTTC; v_gene: TRBV7-8; j_gene: TRBJ1-2; abundance: many; d_gene: TRBD1
CDR3aa: CSVVGQEETQYF; CDR3nt: TGCAGCGTTGTGGGACAGGAAGAGACCCAGTACTTC; v_gene: TRBV29-1; j_gene: TRBJ2-5; abundance: many; d_gene: TRBD1
CDR3aa: CASSPGGGRAYTEAFF; CDR3nt: TGTGCCAGCAGTCCCGGTGGAGGCAGGGCCTACACTGAAGCTTTCTTT; v_gene: TRBV6-1; j_gene: TRBJ1-1; abundance: .; d_gene: .
CDR3aa: CASSQGDRDAGELFF; CDR3nt: TGCGCCAGCAGCCAAGGGGACAGGGATGCCGGGGAGCTGTTTTTT; v_gene: TRBV4-1; j_gene: TRBJ2-2; abundance: .; d_gene: TRBD1
CDR3aa: CASSYDSAGEYEQFF; CDR3nt: TGCGCCAGCAGCTACGATTCAGCGGGAGAGTATGAGCAGTTCTTC; v_gene: TRBV5-1; j_gene: TRBJ2-1; abundance: medium-sized; d_gene: TRBD2
CDR3aa: CSARDPGPTGELFF; CDR3nt: TGCAGTGCTAGAGATCCCGGGCCCACCGGGGAGCTGTTTTTT; v_gene: TRBV20-1; j_gene: TRBJ2-2; abundance: many; d_gene: .
CDR3aa: CASTPSPYEQYF; CDR3nt: TGTGCCAGCACCCCTTCCCCCTACGAGCAGTACTTC; v_gene: TRBV28; j_gene: TRBJ2-7; abundance: few; d_gene: .
CDR3aa: CSATVGGPKETQYF; CDR3nt: TGCAGCGCCACGGTTGGGGGGCCGAAGGAGACCCAGTACTTC; v_gene: TRBV29-1; j_gene: TRBJ2-5; abundance: many; d_gene: .
CDR3aa: CASSQDRQGEGYTF; CDR3nt: TGTGCCAGCAGCCAAGATCGGCAGGGAGAGGGCTACACCTTC; v_gene: TRBV3-1; j_gene: TRBJ1-2; abundance: few; d_gene: .
CDR3aa: CSAREGGGGNQPQHF; CDR3nt: TGCAGTGCTAGAGAAGGAGGGGGAGGCAATCAGCCCCAGCATTTT; v_gene: TRBV20-1; j_gene: TRBJ1-5; abundance: few; d_gene: .
CDR3aa: CASSPNLPSAQYF; CDR3nt: TGTGCCAGCAGCCCCAATCTCCCTAGTGCGCAGTATTTT; v_gene: TRBV7-3; j_gene: TRBJ2-3; abundance: .; d_gene: .
CDR3aa: CASSYRPGGMSGYTF; CDR3nt: TGTGCCAGCAGTTACCGCCCAGGGGGCATGAGTGGCTACACCTTC; v_gene: TRBV6-2/TRBV6-3; j_gene: TRBJ1-2; abundance: few; d_gene: TRBD1
CDR3aa: CASSQMSYNEQFF; CDR3nt: TGTGCCAGCAGTCAAATGTCCTACAATGAGCAGTTCTTC; v_gene: TRBV27; j_gene: TRBJ2-1; abundance: many; d_gene: .
CDR3aa: CASSPSQGRGNYGYTF; CDR3nt: TGTGCCAGCAGCCCCTCGCAGGGGAGGGGCAACTATGGCTACACCTTC; v_gene: TRBV14; j_gene: TRBJ1-2; abundance: .; d_gene: .
CDR3aa: CSVQPPSSYEQYF; CDR3nt: TGCAGTGTCCAGCCCCCTAGCTCCTACGAGCAGTACTTC; v_gene: TRBV20-1; j_gene: TRBJ2-7; abundance: .; d_gene: .
CDR3aa: CSARQGGPFF; CDR3nt: TGCAGCGCCAGGCAGGGCGGGCCTTTCTTT; v_gene: TRBV29-1; j_gene: TRBJ1-1; abundance: .; d_gene: .
CDR3aa: CASSEDRDPTNEKLFF; CDR3nt: TGTGCCAGCAGCGAAGACAGGGACCCAACTAATGAAAAACTGTTTTTT; v_gene: TRBV7-8; j_gene: TRBJ1-4; abundance: .; d_gene: TRBD1
CDR3aa: CASSLDGSSGANVLTF; CDR3nt: TGCGCCAGCAGCTTGGATGGGAGCTCTGGGGCCAACGTCCTGACTTTC; v_gene: TRBV5-1; j_gene: TRBJ2-6; abundance: many; d_gene: .
CDR3aa: CASRGSNLITEAFF; CDR3nt: TGTGCCAGTAGGGGCTCCAACCTAATCACTGAAGCTTTCTTT; v_gene: TRBV19; j_gene: TRBJ1-1; abundance: few; d_gene: .
CDR3aa: CASSQDWRSNIQYF; CDR3nt: TGTGCCAGCAGCCAAGACTGGAGATCAAACATTCAGTACTTC; v_gene: TRBV14; j_gene: TRBJ2-4; abundance: .; d_gene: .
CDR3aa: CSVEFYVGTHEFF; CDR3nt: TGCAGCGTTGAATTCTACGTTGGGACGCATGAGTTCTTC; v_gene: TRBV29-1; j_gene: TRBJ2-1; abundance: few; d_gene: .
CDR3aa: CSVTTAETQYF; CDR3nt: TGCAGCGTCACGACAGCAGAGACCCAGTACTTC; v_gene: TRBV29-1; j_gene: TRBJ2-5; abundance: .; d_gene: .
CDR3aa: CASSHLQGDQPQHF; CDR3nt: TGTGCCAGCAGCCATCTACAGGGTGATCAGCCCCAGCATTTT; v_gene: TRBV12-3/TRBV12-4; j_gene: TRBJ1-5; abundance: few; d_gene: .
CDR3aa: CAINQGNTDTQYF; CDR3nt: TGTGCCATCAATCAGGGAAACACAGATACGCAGTATTTT; v_gene: TRBV10-3; j_gene: TRBJ2-3; abundance: many; d_gene: .
CDR3aa: CASSIPRGSLRSNEQFF; CDR3nt: TGTGCCAGTAGTATACCCAGGGGAAGCCTACGAAGCAATGAGCAGTTCTTC; v_gene: TRBV19; j_gene: TRBJ2-1; abundance: .; d_gene: .
CDR3aa: CSDRNNEQFF; CDR3nt: TGCAGCGACAGAAACAATGAGCAGTTCTTC; v_gene: TRBV29-1; j_gene: TRBJ2-1; abundance: many; d_gene: .
CDR3aa: CASSPSVRGGETQYF; CDR3nt: TGTGCCAGCAGCCCCTCGGTGCGGGGCGGGGAGACCCAGTACTTC; v_gene: TRBV7-6; j_gene: TRBJ2-5; abundance: many; d_gene: .
CDR3aa: CSVEAQGNPTDTQYF; CDR3nt: TGCAGCGTTGAAGCACAGGGGAATCCGACAGATACGCAGTATTTT; v_gene: TRBV29-1; j_gene: TRBJ2-3; abundance: .; d_gene: TRBD1